One TCR beta chain is described in this entry. Trimming shortened V by 8 bases and J by 6 bases, and 14 bases separated the two germline ends. The length of the CDR3 is 13 residues. Germline CDR1 SNHLY, CDR2 FYNNEI. Sequencing was performed with immunoSEQ multiplex PCR; in TCRdb, only in-frame clones are kept and a portion is missing. The top ten clones hold roughly 12% of a sample with around 180,000 clones, roughly four fifths of them seen once. These data are taken from a study of blood T cell repertoires in COVID-19. The rearrangement links TRBV2 to TRBJ2-1; unclear D gene. Sample: peripheral blood. The receptor's source is an elderly woman with COVID-19, enrolled during active disease. The CDR3 bases are TGTGCCAGCTACTTAGTGGCTAGCAATGAGCAGTTCTTC. Translation gives CASYLVASNEQFF.